These 8 T cell receptor beta chains originate from one sample sequenced in a study of regulatory T cells in long-lasting Graves disease. CDR3 regions were amplified by Arm-PCR using iRepertoire HTBI primers to build TCR beta libraries. MiXCR, applied by TCRdb to the multiplex PCR reads, yields one record per CDR3 protein. Of a few hundred thousand distinct CDR3 sequences listed, approximately 12% were seen once; the top ten hold about 10%. As to time point: newly diagnosed GD, antithyroid drugs for less than 3 months. TCR sequences were obtained from RNA taken from PBMCs. This same sample was also part of a study on T cells in Graves' hyperthyroidism and ophthalmopathy.

Source: peripheral blood mononuclear cells (PBMCs), taken at new diagnosis, from a patient treated with antithyroid drugs. These receptor sequences come from a man aged 25-45 years with Graves disease.

V and J are TRBV11-2 and TRBJ2-1; D uncertain. With 5 bases removed from V and 10 bases from J, the gap between germline ends came to 9 bases. This CDR3 is 11 amino acids long. Germline V CDR1 and CDR2: SGHAT, FQNNGV. This chain's CDR3 is CASSPFDEQFF. Here the CDR3 DNA reads TGTGCCAGCAGCCCGTTCGACGAGCAGTTCTTC. Supplemented by reference TRBV11-2 and TRBJ2-1, the full variable domain reads EAGVAQSPRYKIIEKRQSVAFWCNPISGHATLYWYQQILGQGPKLLIQFQNNGVVDDSQLPKDRFSAERLKGVDSTLKIQPAKLEDSAVYLCASSPFDEQFFGPGTRLTVL.

This clonotype was counted between two and nine times. The rearrangement links TRBV10-3 to TRBJ2-6, with 11 bases identical to TRBD2. Germline V gives CDR1 ENHRY, CDR2 SYGVKD. CDR3 length equals 16 residues. The V segment lost 8 bases and the J segment 4 bases; nucleotides outside the gene matches: 7. CDR3 loop: CAIGIAGGPGANVLTF. CDR3 DNA: TGTGCCATCGGAATAGCGGGAGGGCCGGGGGCCAACGTCCTGACTTTC.

This clonotype was picked up many times. This chain connects TRBV11-3 to TRBJ1-5, with D perhaps TRBD1 (6 bases). V was cut by 3 bases and J by 7 bases, with 25 bases left in between. The CDR3 sequence is 18 residues long. Germline CDR1 is SGHNT and CDR2 is YENEEA. The CDR3 DNA reads as TGTGCCAGCAGCTTCCCTCTCTGGGGGCAGGGGAGGGTGCAGCCCCAGCATTTT. As protein: CASSFPLWGQGRVQPQHF. Filled out from reference TRBV11-3 and TRBJ1-5, the complete variable domain reads EAGVVQSPRYKIIEKKQPVAFWCNPISGHNTLYWYLQNLGQGPELLIRYENEEAVDDSQLPKDRFSAERLKGVDSTLKIQPAELGDSAVYLCASSFPLWGQGRVQPQHFGDGTRLSIL.

This clonotype was seen repeatedly, ten times or more. V usage is TRBV7-2 and J usage is TRBJ2-3; the D is unclear. Trimming shortened V by 6 bases and J by 3 bases, and 10 bases separated the two germline ends. The V gene's germline CDR1 is SGHTA and CDR2 FQGNSA. CDR3 size: 13 residues. The CDR3 DNA is TGTGCCAGCAGGCCCCCAGTGACAGATACGCAGTATTTT. This sequence encodes CASRPPVTDTQYF.

This clonotype showed up just a few times. The V and J genes are TRBV7-3 and TRBJ1-1; no reliable D call. Germline values: CDR1 SGHTA, CDR2 FQGTGA. The CDR3 loop spans 14 amino acids. The V end was cut by 3 bases, the J end by 2 bases, with 10 bases between. The DNA for the CDR3 is TGTGCCAGCAGCTTCTTAAGGATAAACACTGAAGCTTTCTTT. Encoded protein: CASSFLRINTEAFF. Together with reference TRBV7-3 and TRBJ1-1, the CDR3 gives the full variable domain: GAGVSQTPSNKVTEKGKYVELRCDPISGHTALYWYRQSLGQGPEFLIYFQGTGAADDSGLPNDRFFAVRPEGSVSTLKIQRTERGDSAVYLCASSFLRINTEAFFGQGTRLTVV.

In this sample, this clonotype turned up many times. The chain couples TRBV28 to TRBJ2-5; 10 bases line up with TRBD1. The trim removed 7 bases at V and 5 bases at J, leaving 10 bases unmatched. The CDR3 is 15 residues long. Germline V CDR1 and CDR2: MDHEN, SYDVKM. CDR3 region: CASTQAGTGDETQYF. The CDR3 DNA is TGTGCCAGCACCCAAGCCGGGACAGGGGACGAGACCCAGTACTTC. The variable domain in full, completed from reference TRBV28 and TRBJ2-5, reads DVKVTQSSRYLVKRTGEKVFLECVQDMDHENMFWYRQDPGLGLRLIYFSYDVKMKEKGDIPEGYSVSREKKERFSLILESASTNQTSMYLCASTQAGTGDETQYFGPGTRLLVL.

This clonotype was recorded many times. J is TRBJ2-7 and V is TRBV2; 8 positions agree with TRBD1. The CDR3 sequence is 14 residues long. Germline lookup yields CDR1 SNHLY and CDR2 FYNNEI. V was clipped by 3 bases and J by 2 bases; unmatched bases: 3. As DNA, the CDR3 is TGTGCCAGCAGTGAGGACAGGGAGGCCTACGAGCAGTACTTC. Its translation is CASSEDREAYEQYF. Supplemented by reference TRBV2 and TRBJ2-7, the full variable domain reads EPEVTQTPSHQVTQMGQEVILRCVPISNHLYFYWYRQILGQKVEFLVSFYNNEISEKSEIFDDQFSVERPDGSNFTLKIRSTKLEDSAMYFCASSEDREAYEQYFGPGTRLTVT.

This clonotype was found a few times. This sequence joins TRBV20-1 and TRBJ2-7; TRBD2 matches at 11 bases. The V segment lost 2 bases and the J segment 5 bases; nucleotides outside the gene matches: 8. The length of the CDR3 is 15 residues. Germline CDR1 reads DFQATT; CDR2 reads SNEGSKA (reference sequence). The CDR3 protein is CSARSQLAGVDEQYF. In DNA, the CDR3 is TGCAGTGCTAGATCACAACTAGCGGGAGTGGACGAGCAGTACTTC.